The 21 T cell receptor beta chains below all came from one sample that was sequenced in a study of vaccination and CD4 T cells after COVID-19. Treatment reported: 10-day PBMC culture with coronavirus spike peptide pools or control peptides (ViraFEST assay). At the Johns Hopkins FTIC core, DNA taken from cultured CD4+ T cells was sequenced by way of the Oncomine TCR Beta short-read assay. Each CDR3 protein gets one entry after TCRdb re-called the PCR reads with MiXCR. The table shows 9,500 to 13,000 distinct CDR3 sequences, with around 40% occurring only once. Their antigen targets remain unknown. The specimen was CD4+ T cells from blood, cultured in vitro. These receptors were obtained from a human donor who had recovered from COVID-19.

This clonotype was detected only a few times. The chain links TRBV5-4 to TRBJ1-4; 10 nucleotides agree with TRBD1. Germline values: CDR1 SGHNT, CDR2 YYREEE (reference sequence). CDR3 length equals 16 residues. V trimming: 2 bases; J trimming: 8 bases; junction bases outside the gene matches: 9. CDR3 region: CASSFYPGQGNEKLFF. The CDR3 DNA follows: TGTGCCAGCAGCTTCTATCCGGGACAGGGGAACGAAAAACTGTTTTTT.

The J gene is TRBJ2-2, the V gene TRBV21-1; the D segment call TRBD1 is taken from the table without a DNA check. TRBV21-1 is described as a pseudogene. CDR3 length: 17 residues. CDR3 protein: CASSKVGTGEWAGELFF. In nucleotides, the CDR3 is TGTGCCAGCAGCAAAGTAGGGACAGGGGAGTGGGCCGGGGAGCTGTTTTTT.

V and J are TRBV6-5 and TRBJ1-2; 10 positions match TRBD1. With V trimmed by 4 bases and J by 9 bases, 14 bases remained unmatched. CDR1 is MNHEY, CDR2 SVGAGI, per germline. The CDR3 extends over 16 amino acids. CDR3 sequence: CASSSTTGGELGSYTF. As DNA, the CDR3 is TGTGCCAGCAGTTCCACGACAGGGGGCGAACTTGGAAGCTACACCTTC.

The rearrangement links TRBV19 to TRBJ1-1, with D hard to call. Trimming took off 6 bases at V and 0 bases at J, with 11 bases between the two ends. CDR3 length: 14 amino acids. Germline V lookup: CDR1 LNHDA, CDR2 SQIVND (reference sequence). CDR3 sequence: CASSPSFMNTEAFF. The CDR3 bases are TGTGCCAGTAGCCCCAGTTTCATGAACACTGAAGCTTTCTTT.

The chain recombines TRBV30 with TRBJ2-3, with D possibly matching TRBD2 (6 bases). Germline V gene sequence: CDR1 GTSNPN, CDR2 SVGIG (reference sequence). V dropped 0 bases and J dropped 4 bases, with 11 bases sitting between them. This CDR3 comprises 14 residues. Here the CDR3 reads CAWSVRRGSDTQYF. The DNA for the CDR3 is TGTGCCTGGAGTGTTAGGCGGGGATCAGATACGCAGTATTTT.

This chain links TRBV6-1 with TRBJ1-6, with no clear D. Trimming cost V 8 bases and J 0 bases, with 11 bases left between them. The germline CDR1 and CDR2 sequences are MNHNS and SASEGT. This CDR3 has 15 amino acids. DNA for the CDR3: TGTGCCAGCCGAACGGGGAGCTCCTATAATTCACCCCTCCACTTT. Amino acids: CASRTGSSYNSPLHF.

The chain employs TRBV15 and TRBJ1-5; the D gene is possibly TRBD1 (6 bases). V lost 6 bases and J lost 5, with 11 bases in between. This CDR3 is 13 amino acids long. Germline CDR1 is LNHNV and CDR2 is YYDKDF (reference sequence). CDR3 residues: CATRYRDDQPQHF. In DNA, the CDR3 is TGTGCCACCAGGTACAGGGATGATCAGCCCCAGCATTTT.

This clonotype was observed a handful of times. This chain joins TRBV30 and TRBJ1-2; D is perhaps TRBD1 (5 bases). In germline, CDR1 is GTSNPN, CDR2 SVGIG (reference sequence). The ends were cut back, 4 bases at V and 0 bases at J, with 15 bases in the middle. CDR3 length: 15 residues. The CDR3 coding sequence is TGTGCCTGGAATTCTGGGGCGGGATCTAACTATGGCTACACCTTC. This sequence encodes CAWNSGAGSNYGYTF.

This clonotype came up a few times. The junction departs from germline at one end; a sequencing error may be responsible. The chain employs TRBV19 and TRBJ1-1, with a possible D match to TRBD1 (5 bases). This CDR3 is 14 amino acids long. Germline CDR1 and CDR2: LNHDA and SQIVND (reference sequence). CDR3 in amino acids: CASSIGSGIGARDF. The CDR3 region has the DNA TGTGCCAGTAGTATAGGGTCAGGGATAGGTGCTCGGGACTTT.

In its sample, this clonotype was seen a few times. V and J are TRBV11-2 and TRBJ1-6; D may be TRBD1 (5 bases). From germline, CDR1 is SGHAT and CDR2 FQNNGV. Trimming took 3 bases from V and 7 from J, leaving 19 bases between them. The CDR3 contains 17 residues. CDR3 sequence reads: CASSLIGAYLENSPLHF. CDR3 DNA sequence: TGTGCCAGCAGCTTGATAGGGGCATACCTCGAGAATTCACCCCTCCACTTT.

V is TRBV5-6 and J is TRBJ1-2, with 7 bases matching TRBD1. CDR1 is SGHDT and CDR2 is YYEEEE in the germline V gene. There are 18 residues in the CDR3. J gave up 3 bases and V 0 bases, and 14 bases lay outside the gene matches. CDR3 sequence reads: CASSLEGGSLLIDYGYTF. For the CDR3, the DNA is TGTGCCAGCAGCTTGGAAGGGGGCAGCCTATTAATAGACTATGGCTACACCTTC.

This clonotype was seen more than once but under ten times. The CDR3 protein is CATSRDLGALTDTQYF. In nucleotides, the CDR3 is TGTGCCACCAGCAGAGATTTGGGGGCACTCACAGATACGCAGTATTTT. The chain is built from TRBV15 and TRBJ2-3; a weak D match, TRBD1 (6 bases). V lost 0 bases and J lost 2, with 12 bases in between. Germline V gene data show CDR1 as LNHNV and CDR2 as YYDKDF (reference sequence). The CDR3 is 16 residues long.

The chain uses TRBV20-1 and TRBJ1-3; D is possibly TRBD1 (6 bases). The CDR3 runs to 14 residues. CDR1 and CDR2 from the germline V gene are DFQATT and SNEGSKA (reference sequence). Deletions cut 6 bases from V and 8 bases from J, with 20 bases between. CDR3: CSAALQGLEDTIYF. DNA of the CDR3: TGCAGTGCCGCCTTACAGGGACTAGAGGACACCATATATTTT.

This chain links TRBV20-1 with TRBJ1-6, with D maybe TRBD1 (5 bases). The CDR3 covers 15 residues. Germline values: CDR1 DFQATT, CDR2 SNEGSKA (reference sequence). Trimming shortened V by 0 bases and J by 4 bases, and 10 bases separated the two germline ends. For the CDR3, the DNA is TGCAGTGCTAGAGAAGGGACCGATTATAATTCACCCCTCCACTTT. Its protein is CSAREGTDYNSPLHF.

The V call is TRBV19, the J call TRBJ2-7; 9 bases fit TRBD1. The trim removed 6 bases at V and 1 base at J, leaving 7 bases unmatched. Per germline, CDR1 LNHDA and CDR2 SQIVND (reference sequence). The CDR3 totals 15 residues. CDR3 loop: CASRGRTGESYEQYF. The CDR3 DNA follows: TGTGCCAGTAGAGGGAGGACAGGGGAGTCCTACGAGCAGTACTTC.

This clonotype was recorded a few times. This chain links TRBV25-1 with TRBJ1-6; TRBD1 matches at 7 bases. Germline CDR1 is MGHDK and CDR2 is SYGVNS. CDR3 length: 16 amino acids. With V trimmed by 8 bases and J by 4 bases, 11 bases remained unmatched. Here the CDR3 DNA reads TGTGCCAGCCAGTCAGGGGGGAGCATATATAATTCACCCCTCCACTTT. This codes for CASQSGGSIYNSPLHF.

V and J are TRBV20-1 and TRBJ2-7; D is undetermined. Germline V CDR1 and CDR2: DFQATT, SNEGSKA (reference sequence). V was shortened by 3 bases and J by 7 bases, with 16 bases between the two germline ends. CDR3 length: 13 residues. CDR3 DNA sequence: TGCAGTGCTAGCGTCCGTCAGGCCTTGGAGCAGTACTTC. Its protein product is CSASVRQALEQYF.

This chain connects TRBV9 to TRBJ1-1; 7 bases are shared with TRBD1. Germline-derived CDR1 and CDR2 are SGDLS and YYNGEE. The CDR3 spans 13 residues. V gave up 5 bases and J gave up 11 bases; unmatched junction bases: 12. CDR3 nucleotide sequence: TGTGCCAGCAGTGCCACAGGGGCGGAGAGTGCTTTCTTT. Its translation: CASSATGAESAFF.

The chain employs TRBV2 and TRBJ1-6; D remains unclear. Germline-derived CDR1 and CDR2 are SNHLY and FYNNEI. The CDR3 sequence is 13 residues long. Trimming cost V 7 bases and J 10 bases, with 14 bases left between them. Written as DNA, the CDR3 is TGTGCCAGCACCAGCGGCAGTTTATCACCCCTCCACTTT. Translation: CASTSGSLSPLHF.

The rearrangement joins TRBV7-8 to TRBJ1-6; possibly TRBD1 for D (5 bases). V lost 5 bases to trimming and J lost 10 bases, with 15 bases between them. Germline CDR1 SGHVS, CDR2 FQNEAQ. The CDR3 consists of 14 residues. CDR3 bases: TGTGCCAGCAGCCTATTAGGTAGGGGATCACCCCTCCACTTT. This gives the protein CASSLLGRGSPLHF.

The V gene is TRBV11-2, the J gene TRBJ2-5; possible D gene TRBD2, 5 bases. Per the germline V gene, CDR1 is SGHAT and CDR2 is FQNNGV. V shed 5 bases and J shed 2 bases, with 15 bases lying between them. The CDR3 loop spans 15 amino acids. The CDR3 spells CASSPQGSRQETQYF. The CDR3 DNA follows: TGTGCCAGCAGCCCACAAGGGAGTCGTCAAGAGACCCAGTACTTC. The variable domain in full, completed from reference TRBV11-2 and TRBJ2-5, reads EAGVAQSPRYKIIEKRQSVAFWCNPISGHATLYWYQQILGQGPKLLIQFQNNGVVDDSQLPKDRFSAERLKGVDSTLKIQPAKLEDSAVYLCASSPQGSRQETQYFGPGTRLLVL.